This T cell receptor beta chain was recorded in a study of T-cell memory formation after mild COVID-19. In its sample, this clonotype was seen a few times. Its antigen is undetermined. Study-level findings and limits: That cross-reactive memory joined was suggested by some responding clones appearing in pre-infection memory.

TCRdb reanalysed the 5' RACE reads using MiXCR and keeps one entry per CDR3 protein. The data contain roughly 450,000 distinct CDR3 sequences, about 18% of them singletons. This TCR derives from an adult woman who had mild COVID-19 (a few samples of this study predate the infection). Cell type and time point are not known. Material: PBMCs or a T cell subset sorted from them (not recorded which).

The CDR3 DNA is TGCAGCGTAAGAACCACAGGCACCTACGAGCAGTACTTC. It is translated as CSVRTTGTYEQYF. The V and J genes are TRBV29-1 and TRBJ2-7; D is possibly TRBD1 (5 bases). The CDR3 is 13 residues long. Between the trimmed V and J ends, which lost 6 bases and 2 bases, there was a span of 14 bases. Looked up from germline, CDR1 is SQVTM and CDR2 is ANQGSEA.